The 12 T cell receptor beta chains below all came from one sample that was sequenced in a study of OX40 agonist ivuxolimab in advanced cancers. TCRdb's table, derived via immunoSEQ multiplex PCR, lists solely in-frame clones and lacks some. The sample has around 69,000 clones; approximately 85% are singletons. The material sequenced was CD4+ or CD8+ T cells sorted from blood, taken in a trial of the OX40 agonist ivuxolimab. These receptors originate from an adult with an advanced solid tumor such as melanoma, head and neck, liver or kidney cancer.

The J gene is TRBJ2-7, the V gene TRBV7-2, with 8 bases matching TRBD2. V dropped 3 bases and J dropped 0; count of bases not matched to a gene: 7. The V gene's germline CDR1 is SGHTA and CDR2 FQGNSA. The CDR3 sequence is 16 residues long. The CDR3 DNA reads TGTGCCAGCAGCTTGGCCCGAGCGGGGGTCTCCTACGAGCAGTACTTC. It yields the protein CASSLARAGVSYEQYF.

The chain couples TRBV6-5 to TRBJ2-6; the match to TRBD1 covers 7 bases. Per germline, CDR1 MNHEY and CDR2 SVGAGI. The CDR3 consists of 14 residues. V shed 8 bases, J shed 3 bases, and the junction held 4 bases outside the gene matches. Here the CDR3 DNA reads TGTGCCAGCGGTAGGGGGCTTGGGGCCAACGTCCTGACTTTC. This codes for CASGRGLGANVLTF.

The chain combines TRBV6-6 with TRBJ2-7; a weak D match, TRBD2 (5 bases). Trimming removed 0 bases from V and 7 bases from J, with 16 bases in between. The length of the CDR3 is 15 residues. Germline CDR1 MNHNY, CDR2 SVGAGI (reference sequence). The CDR3 sequence is CASSYSSAGLGEQYF. CDR3 DNA sequence: TGTGCCAGCAGTTACTCGTCGGCGGGTTTGGGGGAGCAGTACTTC.

This chain uses TRBV7-9 with TRBJ2-7; 14 bases match TRBD2. The V and J ends lost 5 bases and 4 bases, in that order; junction bases with no gene match: 13. CDR1 is SEHNR, CDR2 FQNEAQ, per germline (reference sequence). The CDR3 is made up of 18 amino acids. CDR3 in amino acids: CASSRGLAGVRLAYEQYF. The CDR3 DNA follows: TGTGCCAGCAGCCGGGGACTAGCGGGAGTCCGTTTGGCTTACGAGCAGTACTTC.

The chain uses TRBV28 and TRBJ1-6; D perhaps matches TRBD1 (5 bases). The CDR3 spans 14 residues. Germline V CDR1 and CDR2: MDHEN, SYDVKM. V lost 8 bases to trimming and J lost 5 bases, with 13 bases between them. The CDR3 bases are TGTGCCAGCGCCATGGGACGGAATAATTCACCCCTCCACTTT. This translates into CASAMGRNNSPLHF.

The V gene is TRBV30, the J gene TRBJ2-1, with a tentative D call TRBD2 (5 bases). CDR1 and CDR2 from the germline V gene are GTSNPN and SVGIG (reference sequence). Deletions cut 6 bases from V and 2 bases from J, with 14 bases between. This CDR3 has 14 residues. The CDR3 sequence: CACHRVRAYNEQFF. For the CDR3, the DNA is TGTGCCTGCCATCGGGTGAGGGCCTACAATGAGCAGTTCTTC.

The gene calls are TRBV7-6 and TRBJ2-1; 10 nucleotides agree with TRBD1. Germline lookup yields CDR1 SGHVS and CDR2 FNYEAQ. CDR3 length: 17 residues. The trim removed 2 bases at V and 10 bases at J, leaving 14 bases unmatched. CDR3 amino acids: CASSLRVRGQGLYEQFF. As DNA, the CDR3 is TGTGCCAGCAGCTTAAGGGTTAGGGGACAGGGGCTATACGAGCAGTTCTTC.

V gene TRBV19 combines with J gene TRBJ1-2, with TRBD1 identical over 8 bases. Germline lookup yields CDR1 LNHDA and CDR2 SQIVND (reference sequence). The trim removed 4 bases at V and 5 bases at J, leaving 9 bases unmatched. The CDR3 extends over 15 amino acids. CDR3 amino acids: CASSREGQVPYGYTF. As DNA, the CDR3 is TGTGCCAGTAGTAGGGAGGGACAGGTGCCGTATGGCTACACCTTC.

This clone has a single count. The V call is TRBV27, the J call TRBJ1-4; 9 bases agree with TRBD1. The germline V gene encodes CDR1 MNHEY and CDR2 SMNVEV (reference sequence). The CDR3 totals 15 residues. The V and J ends lost 3 bases and 7 bases, in that order; junction bases with no gene match: 6. CDR3: CASSFQGQGGEKLFF. In DNA, the CDR3 is TGTGCCAGCAGTTTCCAGGGACAGGGAGGTGAAAAACTGTTTTTT.

This clone has a handful of counts. The chain recombines TRBV29-1 with TRBJ2-3; D could derive from TRBD1 or TRBD2 (6 bases each). CDR1 SQVTM and CDR2 ANQGSEA come from the germline V gene. The V and J ends lost 8 bases and 6 bases respectively, with 15 bases between them. The CDR3 totals 12 residues. CDR3 sequence reads: CSQGQGRDTQYF. CDR3 coding DNA: TGCAGCCAGGGGCAGGGGAGGGATACGCAGTATTTT.

The chain links TRBV13 to TRBJ2-7, with D maybe TRBD1 (5 bases). Germline loops: CDR1 PRHDT, CDR2 FYEKMQ (reference sequence). CDR3 length equals 14 residues. V lost 2 bases to trimming and J lost 4 bases, with 12 bases between them. The CDR3 region is CASSLLPGLYEQYF. CDR3 sequence (DNA): TGTGCCAGCAGCTTATTACCAGGGTTGTACGAGCAGTACTTC.

This sequence joins TRBV7-2 and TRBJ2-2; D gene unclear. The V gene lost 3 bases and the J gene lost 2 bases, with 10 bases spanning the gap. The CDR3 runs to 15 residues. Germline CDR1 and CDR2: SGHTA and FQGNSA. The CDR3 region has the DNA TGTGCCAGCAGCTTCCTAAGGAGAAACACCGGGGAGCTGTTTTTT. It encodes CASSFLRRNTGELFF.